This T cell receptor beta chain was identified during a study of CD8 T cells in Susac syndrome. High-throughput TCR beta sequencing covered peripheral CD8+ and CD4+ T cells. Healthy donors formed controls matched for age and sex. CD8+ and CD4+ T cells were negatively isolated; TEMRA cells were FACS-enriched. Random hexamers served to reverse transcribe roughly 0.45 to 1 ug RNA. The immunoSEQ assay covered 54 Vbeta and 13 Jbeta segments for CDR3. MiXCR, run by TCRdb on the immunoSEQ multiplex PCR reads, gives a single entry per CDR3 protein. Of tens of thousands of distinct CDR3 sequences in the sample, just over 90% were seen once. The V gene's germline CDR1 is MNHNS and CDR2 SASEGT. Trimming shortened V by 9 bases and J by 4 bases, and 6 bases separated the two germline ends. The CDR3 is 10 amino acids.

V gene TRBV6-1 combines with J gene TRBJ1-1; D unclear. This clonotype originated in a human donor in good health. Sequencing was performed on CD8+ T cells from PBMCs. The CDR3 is CASRSTEAFF. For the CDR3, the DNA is TGTGCCAGTCGAAGCACTGAAGCTTTCTTT.